This T cell receptor beta chain was identified in a study of long-term antiretroviral therapy in people with HIV. The germline V gene has CDR1 SGHTS and CDR2 YDEGEE. The CDR3 sequence is 15 residues long. V shed 1 base and J shed 4 bases, with 12 bases lying between them. Study-level results: Versus controls, repertoires in people with HIV had narrower CDR3 length ranges.

At the survey level, the v3.0 immunoSEQ assay was run. Profiling relied on immunoSEQ multiplex PCR, and the TCRdb table lists in-frame clones only, not all of them. The sample consists of some 23,000 clones, 76% of them appearing once. With respect to this clone: Its target is not known.

The sample in question was unsorted PBMCs, obtained 1.1 years before starting antiretroviral therapy. The chain carries TRBV5-8 and TRBJ1-5; possible D gene TRBD1, 5 bases. This receptor was taken from a woman between 40 and 50 years old with HIV. CDR3 DNA: TGTGCCAGCAGCTTGATGGGGGTAGGTAATCAGCCCCAGCATTTT. It codes for CASSLMGVGNQPQHF.